The source of this TCR beta chain is a study of cytomegalovirus exposure and HLA in healthy donors (dated by TCRdb to 2016 to 2017). At the level of the whole study: An earlier analysis of 587 of the donors reported around 280 Gb of sequence data and 95 million to 140 million unique TCR beta sequences obtained from roughly 170 million T cells. An early release that covered roughly 600 HLA-typed donors contained about 300 gigabases of sequencing data and tens of millions of unique TCR sequences. Among the roughly 390 genotyped donors, around 79% belonged to the genetic ancestry cluster associated with self-reported Caucasian donors. The study was designed to test whether signatures of past pathogen exposure could be identified by cataloging public T cell receptors. Using immunosequencing, the study profiled T cell repertoires from 500 to 800 subjects and related those repertoires to cytomegalovirus serostatus. Besides the first cohort of more than 650 subjects, a separate validation cohort made up of over 100 different subjects was used. To predict cytomegalovirus infection status, the study brought together high-throughput TCR immunosequencing, statistical association of individual TCRs with disease status, and machine learning. A later analysis re-examined previously published TCR beta repertoires from hundreds of donors and added high-resolution HLA genotyping to investigate patterns of TCR occurrence. Rather than using new phenotypic data, the later analysis identified candidate immune exposures from TCR beta sequences and from how often those sequences occurred across donors. An earlier analysis of around 640 of the donors used high-throughput TCR beta sequencing to judge whether each TCR beta V gene segment behaved as functional or pseudogenic. Alongside the repertoire data, information on donor age, sex, ethnicity and CMV serostatus was compiled. Genome-wide SNP genotypes for about three fifths of the roughly 700 donors were used in a later genetic analysis, which treated that subset as a discovery cohort. Every discovery cohort repertoire had been produced on one sequencing platform. HLA typing included class I and class II loci at four-digit resolution. The number of donors typed differed by locus, with 629-630 for A, B, C, DRB1 and DQB1, approximately 500 for DQA1, 600 to 610 for DPA1, and under 490 for DPB1. Four or five DR-DQ haplotypes were handled as single units for association and clustering because linkage in the cohort was strong. Among about 400 genotyped donors of the cohort, an average of roughly 230,000 unique TCR beta nucleotide sequences was sequenced per donor, of which 15% to 20% were non-productive. Overall results and qualifications from the work: In a later analysis, several top co-occurrence clusters were reported to appear linked to parvovirus B19, influenza, CMV and Epstein-Barr virus. The only immune exposure information available for the cohort was CMV serostatus. Because HLA typing was unavailable for some donors at each locus, only the typed subset was used in association tests. Compared with the roughly 700-donor mean, donors in an Asian-associated ancestry cluster had fewer N-insertions in productive TCRs, according to a later genetic analysis. V-gene and J-gene trimming of TCR beta chains was associated with a missense DCLRE1C variant in a later genetic analysis, and the association was replicated in an independent cohort. In a later analysis, some 18,000 TCR beta sequences were associated with specific HLA alleles at a false discovery rate of 0.05. According to a later analysis, most CMV-associated TCR beta chains appeared to be HLA-restricted, and the HLA associations seemed to be driven largely by CMV exposure. In a later analysis, HLA-associated TCR beta chains were found to be more clonally expanded and to have lower generation probabilities than equally common non-associated chains. A cluster of highly shared sequence variants was judged likely to be a technical artifact of the sequencing pipeline. It was suggested by the authors that the approach could potentially be generalized to other disease states and immunological phenotypes. In an earlier analysis of under 600 of the donors, most TCR beta V segments were observed in productive rearrangements about 87% or about 30% of the time, broadly matching IMGT annotations. A further reported finding was that TCR beta sequences accurately predicted the HLA-A and HLA-B alleles for most subjects in the first cohort. In this cohort, only TCR beta chains were sequenced, and detectable features were limited by the absence of alpha or paired-chain data. Correlated functional status among segregating V segments might reflect linkage disequilibrium, but an unknown experimental factor could not be ruled out. Cytomegalovirus status was reported to be diagnosed by the classifier with high specificity and sensitivity in both the original and validation cohorts. When HLA alleles, especially DR and DQ, strongly co-occurred, attributing TCR associations to individual alleles was difficult. Because counts were too low, around 17 rarely observed V segments, including chromosome 9 orphons, were left out of the earlier analysis of some 600 of the donors. The study gave a list of some 150 TCR beta chains associated with cytomegalovirus. The presence/absence analyses assumed that sequencing depth was roughly uniform across donors, and that assumption may not be true. In vitro tests confirmed that three of the cytomegalovirus-associated TCR beta chains recognize cytomegalovirus antigens. A later analysis found that TCR association rates varied across HLA loci, with DRB1 alleles showing the most associated TCRs and HLA-C alleles the fewest. While some public TCRs were present in many individuals, most TCR sequences turned up only very rarely across donors.

The cohort was made up of 650 to 700 healthy bone marrow donors. At the time of sampling, every cohort member was nominally healthy, though immune exposures that went unrecorded were likely present. The donor tested CMV seropositive, placing the donor among the 289 seropositive members of the cohort. A peripheral blood sample was provided by each donor, and peripheral blood mononuclear cells were used for TCR beta sequencing. The Qiagen DNeasy Blood Extraction Kit was used to extract genomic DNA from the blood cell samples. Library prep was done by the immunoSEQ multiplex PCR assay. A mixture of 60 forward primers for TCR Vbeta segments and 13 reverse primers for TCR Jbeta segments was used in the multiplex PCR. Amplification of the CDR3 region of rearranged TCR beta genes was performed with a multiplex PCR assay on genomic DNA. The Illumina HiSeq System was used to sequence the amplified TCR beta libraries as 87-base-pair reads. As for the authors' bioinformatics: A later analysis tallied about 77 million unique TCR beta chains across the 700 or so repertoires, and around 12 million of those chains were shared by two or more donors. Raw reads were error-corrected and collapsed into unique sequences by a nearest-neighbor algorithm in which closely related sequences were merged to remove PCR and sequencing errors. To assign V, D and J gene segments, CDR3 sequences were aligned to IMGT reference sequences. Each retained sequence needed at least a six-nucleotide match to both a V gene segment and a J gene segment. A rearrangement was called productive if the CDR3 had no stop codons and remained in frame with V and J, and every other rearrangement was called non-productive. Following IMGT convention, CDR3 was defined as the stretch from the second conserved V-encoded cysteine to the conserved J-encoded phenylalanine. The earlier analysis of more than 450 of the donors excluded sequences that lacked an unambiguous match to a single V gene segment. An earlier analysis of over 450 of the donors classified V segments as functional when productive rearrangements were above 56.7% and as segregating when the standard deviation between donors was above 5%. A statistical classification framework was built to diagnose cytomegalovirus status from the catalog of TCR beta chain sequences. In a later analysis, V and J genes were assigned by comparing TCR nucleotide sequences against IMGT/GENE-DB human TR gene sequences. In a later analysis, CDR3 sequences and most-parsimonious VDJ recombination scenarios were assigned using the TCRdist pipeline. In a later analysis, each TCR beta chain was defined by its CDR3 amino acid sequence together with its V-gene family, and reads lacking a unique V-gene family were excluded. A later analysis removed 600 or so highly shared, low-generation-probability nucleotide sequences to deal with suspected cross-contamination and a sequencing artifact. For each public chain, a later analysis derived a clonal expansion index from normalized ranks of inferred template counts within each repertoire. In a later analysis, generation probabilities were computed using a VDJ recombination model fitted to out-of-frame rearrangements, and the results were checked against IGoR. Hypergeometric tests were used in a later analysis to score TCR-TCR, TCR-HLA and TCR-CMV co-occurrence, with a repertoire-size bias correction applied to the TCR pairs. To estimate false discovery rates, a later analysis permuted the HLA or CMV assignments 20 times. In a later analysis, co-occurring TCRs were grouped using DBSCAN, and TCRdist sequence similarity was added for clustering within HLA-allele-positive subsets. Co-occurrence clustering excluded repertoires with fewer than 30,000 or more than 120,000 public chains, plus five with anomalous nucleotide sharing. What TCRdb holds here is the immuneACCESS table cut down to in-frame rearrangements. Part of the clones is not present; checked against another copy, under half of the missing clones reflect an unresolved V gene, and the others are unexplained. V and J calls and clone size are copied from that table; D and trimming were computed from the DNA. For this sample there are under 200,000 clones; 75% to 85% appear just once. Less than 15% of the sample rests with the top ten.

As regards this clone: The clone's antigen remains unknown. Base qualities are not at hand, and no much larger clone is one base apart.

The source is a woman aged 25 to 45 in good health and CMV-seropositive. The source material was PBMCs.

The CDR3 protein is CASSRQGVNTEAFF. The sequenced DNA: TGTGCCAGTAGCAGACAGGGGGTAAACACTGAAGCTTTCTTT. The chain is encoded by TRBV19 joined to TRBJ1-1, and TRBD1 aligns with 9 junction nucleotides. From a lookup of the germline V gene (reference sequence), CDR1 and CDR2 are LNHDA and SQIVND. V trim: 6 bases; J trim: 2 bases; unmatched bases: 4. The CDR3 runs 14 amino acids, cysteine and phenylalanine included. The CDR3 DNA has 42 bases and is translated from base 1.